This T cell receptor beta chain was sequenced during a study of identical twins. General observations from the study: Within cord blood, abundant beta clonotypes carried fewer insertions, but memory repertoires showed no such trend.

TCRdb fed the 5' RACE reads into MiXCR, producing one record per CDR3 protein. The repertoire consists of a few hundred thousand distinct CDR3 sequences, with approximately 8.3% occurring once and the leading ten covering less than 4%. This clonotype was found many times. What it recognizes is unknown. These data were likewise used in another study, on yellow fever vaccine responses in identical twins.

This receptor was identified in a woman aged 18-30 years in good health. What was sequenced was CD8+ T cells sorted from blood.

This CDR3 reads CASSWGDTGELFF. CDR3 in DNA: TGTGCCAGCAGCTGGGGCGACACCGGGGAGCTGTTTTTT. The chain joins TRBV27 to TRBJ2-2, with D perhaps matching TRBD1 (5 bases). V lost 6 bases and J lost 3, with 8 bases in between. Germline CDR1 is MNHEY and CDR2 is SMNVEV (reference sequence). The length of the CDR3 is 13 residues.